This T cell receptor beta chain was captured in a study of T cells in Graves' hyperthyroidism and ophthalmopathy. About the research overall: Pretreatment peripheral blood was obtained at initial diagnosis. Study-level results: The model foresaw ophthalmopathy a median around 6 months prior to onset.

There were TCR beta CDR3 regions amplified from RNA transcripts. The study used the HTBI primer set for a first-round RT-PCR of the TCR CDR3. MiXCR, run by TCRdb on the multiplex PCR reads, gives a single entry per CDR3 protein. The table lists 450,000 to 650,000 distinct CDR3 sequences, roughly 20% of them singletons, with around 27% in the top ten. The CDR3 loop spans 13 amino acids. Trimming left V 7 bases short and J 5 bases short, with 14 bases between. Germline lookup yields CDR1 SNHLY and CDR2 FYNNEI. The sample holds many counts of this clonotype. Its antigen is still unknown. Graves' hyperthyroidism qualified as stable when ophthalmopathy did not progress within 18 months.

This TCR was recovered from a man aged 18 to 30 with Graves' hyperthyroidism. V gene TRBV2 combines with J gene TRBJ2-5, with a weak D call TRBD1 (6 bases). Sequenced material: blood. The CDR3 region has the DNA TGTGCCAGCATCCACAGGGAGAGGGAGACCCAGTACTTC. Amino acid sequence: CASIHRERETQYF.